This TCR beta chain was observed in a study of T-cell memory formation after mild COVID-19. Regarding the study as a whole: CD4/CD8 balance held among clones contracting day 15 to 85, and later expanders leaned CD4+. Clones which contracted sat mainly in CM and EM if CD4+, and in EMRA if CD8+. That cross-reactive memory joined was suggested by some responding clones appearing in pre-infection memory.

TCRalpha and TCRbeta libraries used 5'RACE with constant-segment primers and UMIs. TCRdb passed the 5' RACE reads through MiXCR, listing each CDR3 protein once. Found here are 200,000 to 300,000 distinct CDR3 sequences, 15% of them singletons; the top ten hold 2% to 2.5%. The CDR3 runs to 18 residues. The germline V and J ends were trimmed by 7 bases and 0 bases, with 19 bases remaining between them. Germline V gene sequence: CDR1 LGHNA, CDR2 YSLEER. The table lists this clonotype with a few counts. No antigen is known for it. Sequenced: PBMCs or a T cell subset sorted from them (not recorded which). This clonotype was sampled from an adult woman who had mild COVID-19 (a few samples of this study predate the infection). Cell type and time point are not known. This rearrangement joins TRBV4-3 to TRBJ2-6, with a possible D match to TRBD2 (5 bases). The CDR3 bases are TGCGCCAGCACCCAGGACTGGCTAAGTAACTCTGGGGCCAACGTCCTGACTTTC. This gives the protein CASTQDWLSNSGANVLTF.